Listed below are T cell receptor beta chains from one sample, sequenced in a study of regulatory and conventional T cells in RAG deficiency. The assay was immunoSEQ multiplex PCR, and TCRdb's table has in-frame clones only and misses some. The table shows about 46,000 clones, with around 90% occurring only once. These data also formed part of another study, on regulatory T cells.

Sequenced input: CD4+ effector T cells sorted from blood. The receptors originated from a human donor in good health. Each CDR3 is given with its conserved first and last residue. The D gene is left open where the match is weak. Size values are once, few and many counts, or a class for expanded clones, and some rows have none.

TRBJ1-2	-	TRBV18	-	TGTGCCAGCTCATCCACAGCGCAGAGAGACCTTAACTATGGCTACACCTTC	CASSSTAQRDLNYGYTF
TRBJ2-3	-	TRBV29-1	TRBD1	TGCAGCGTTGAGCGACAGGGAAGCACAGATACGCAGTATTTT	CSVERQGSTDTQYF
TRBJ2-3	-	TRBV30	-	TGTGCCTGGAGTGTAAGCTTAGGGGCGGATACGCAGTATTTT	CAWSVSLGADTQYF
TRBJ2-3	-	TRBV15	TRBD2	TGTGCCACCAGCAGAGGACTAGCGGGGGGCAGGGATACGCAGTATTTT	CATSRGLAGGRDTQYF
TRBJ2-2	-	TRBV4-2	-	TGTGCCAGCAGCCAAGATTTCAGTTCTTGGTTGACTGACGCTAACACCGGGGAGCTGTTTTTT	CASSQDFSSWLTDANTGELFF
TRBJ1-1	-	TRBV14	-	TGTGCCAGCAGCCCAGGGTATTTGATCACTGAAGCTTTCTTT	CASSPGYLITEAFF
TRBJ1-5	-	TRBV5-5	-	TGTGCCAGCAGCTTCATAGGCGAAGGGCCCAGCAATCAGCCCCAGCATTTT	CASSFIGEGPSNQPQHF
TRBJ2-5	-	TRBV28	TRBD2	TGTGCCAGCAGTTTCGCACTAGCGGGGGCACAAGAGACCCAGTACTTC	CASSFALAGAQETQYF
TRBJ1-3	-	TRBV11-2	-	TGTGCCAGCAGCTTAGGCGACAGTAGAAACACCATATATTTT	CASSLGDSRNTIYF
TRBJ2-2	-	TRBV6-5	TRBD2	TGTGCCAGGGGGACTAGCGGCACCGGGGAGCTGTTTTTT	CARGTSGTGELFF
TRBJ1-2	-	TRBV15	-	TGTGCCATACAGGACAGAATTAACTATGGCTACACCTTC	CAIQDRINYGYTF
TRBJ2-7	-	TRBV27	TRBD2	TGTGCCAGCTGCGCACTAGCGGGAGCTAGGAGCGAGCAGTACTTC	CASCALAGARSEQYF
TRBJ2-2	-	TRBV29-1	-	TGCAGCGCAGGCAGGTCCGGGGAGCTGTTTTTT	CSAGRSGELFF
TRBJ1-2	-	TRBV6-1	-	TGTGCCAGCAGCCTGGAGGGCCTGGGCGGCTACACCTTC	CASSLEGLGGYTF
TRBJ2-3	-	TRBV7-8	TRBD2	TGTGCCAGCAGCCTACGGACTAGCGGGAGGGCAGATACGCAGTATTTT	CASSLRTSGRADTQYF
TRBJ1-2	-	TRBV6-1	TRBD1	TGTGCCAGCAGGATAGACAGGGATCGGGTCTATGGCTACACCTTC	CASRIDRDRVYGYTF
TRBJ2-5	-	TRBV5-1	-	TGCGCCAGCAGCAACTCAATCGAAGAGACCCAGTACTTC	CASSNSIEETQYF
TRBJ1-2	-	TRBV11-3	-	TGTGCCAGCAGCTTAACCGGGACCTTCCCCATCTATGGCTACACCTTC	CASSLTGTFPIYGYTF
TRBJ2-2	-	TRBV7-3	-	TGTGCCAGCAGCTCCCAGACAGGCGTGAACACCGGGGAGCTGTTTTTT	CASSSQTGVNTGELFF
TRBJ1-1	-	TRBV19	-	TGTGCCAGTATCCCACCCGGGGGCACTGAAGCTTTCTTT	CASIPPGGTEAFF
TRBJ1-2	once	TRBV7-6	-	TGTGCCAGCAGCTTAGGCCCTAATCGGGGGCTTGGCTACACCTTC	CASSLGPNRGLGYTF
TRBJ2-3	-	TRBV5-1	TRBD1	TGCGCCAGCAGCTTGGCTGCCGGGACAGGGACAGATACGCAGTATTTT	CASSLAAGTGTDTQYF
TRBJ1-2	-	TRBV4-2	-	TGTGCCAGCAGCTTGGAGGGTCCCTATGGCTACACCTTC	CASSLEGPYGYTF
TRBJ2-2	-	TRBV21-1	-	TGTGCCAGCAGCAAAGTGGAGTTGGCCGGGGGCGCTGGCGGGGAGCTGTTTTTT	CASSKVELAGGAGGELFF
TRBJ1-2	-	TRBV18	-	TGTGCCAGCTCACCGACCAAGCTGGACTATGGCTACACCTTC	CASSPTKLDYGYTF
TRBJ1-2	once	TRBV10-2	-	TGCGCCAGCAGTGGCAGTGCTAACTATGGCTACACCTTC	CASSGSANYGYTF
TRBJ1-1	-	TRBV19	-	TGTGCCAGTGGATCTACAGGGCTGAACACTGAAGCTTTCTTT	CASGSTGLNTEAFF
TRBJ1-5	-	TRBV7-9	TRBD1	TGTGCCAGCAGCCCACAGGGGGACAATCAGCCCCAGCATTTT	CASSPQGDNQPQHF
TRBJ2-7	once	TRBV28	TRBD1	TGTGCCAGCAGCCACGGGCAGGGGGCGTATGAGCAGTACTTC	CASSHGQGAYEQYF
TRBJ1-1	-	TRBV2	-	TGTGCCTTGAACCCAAACCGGGAGGCCACTGAAGCTTTCTTT	CALNPNREATEAFF
TRBJ2-3	-	TRBV5-1	-	TGCGCCAGCAGCTTGACTGGGACCTCCACAGATACGCAGTATTTT	CASSLTGTSTDTQYF
TRBJ1-2	-	TRBV6-1	-	TGTGCCAGCAGTCCGTTCGACAGGCTCTATGGCTACACCTTC	CASSPFDRLYGYTF
TRBJ1-2	-	TRBV6-1	TRBD1	TGTGCCAGCAGCCAGACAGGGCAGGGTGGCTACACCTTC	CASSQTGQGGYTF
TRBJ2-7	-	TRBV28	-	TGTGCCAGCAGTTTACCAGACGCGAGGGAGCAGTACTTC	CASSLPDAREQYF
TRBJ1-1	-	TRBV6-1	-	TGTGCCAGCAGTGCTACTACACAGAATCCCCGTTCGGCAGCTTTCTTT	CASSATTQNPRSAAFF
TRBJ2-2	-	TRBV6-6	-	TGTGCCAGCAGGGTGGGACCGACTAGCGGGGAGCTGTTTTTT	CASRVGPTSGELFF
TRBJ2-7	few	TRBV4-1	TRBD2	TGCGCCAGCAGCCAAGATCTGGGGACTAGTGCATACGAGCAGTACTTC	CASSQDLGTSAYEQYF
TRBJ2-7	-	TRBV6-1	TRBD1	TGTGCCAGCAGTTTACAGGGGGGTCCCTACGAGCAGTACTTC	CASSLQGGPYEQYF
TRBJ2-2	-	TRBV28	-	TGTGCCAGCAGTTTATATGCCCACCCCACCGGGGAGCTGTTTTTT	CASSLYAHPTGELFF
TRBJ2-1	few	TRBV6-5	-	TGTGCCAGCAGTTACCGCAGGGGCCATTACAATGAGCAGTTCTTC	CASSYRRGHYNEQFF
TRBJ2-7	-	TRBV7-9	-	TGTGCCAGCAGCCAAACCGTTACAGGGAAGAAGGAGCAGTACTTC	CASSQTVTGKKEQYF
TRBJ2-2	few	TRBV27	-	TGTGCCAGCACCCCAGTGAGCCCCCCGGGGTCCGGGGAGCTGTTTTTT	CASTPVSPPGSGELFF
TRBJ2-2	few	TRBV5-1	-	TGCGCCAGCAGCTTGGTGCAGGGGAACACCGGGGAGCTGTTTTTT	CASSLVQGNTGELFF
TRBJ2-2	-	TRBV9	TRBD2	TGTGCCAGCAGCGTAGAGCCCGGGGGGACCGGGGAGCTGTTTTTT	CASSVEPGGTGELFF
TRBJ1-6	few	TRBV7-9	-	TGTGCCAGCAGCTTAGCTCGGGGGCGGGGGAATTCACCCCTCCACTTT	CASSLARGRGNSPLHF
TRBJ2-7	once	TRBV5-6	-	TGTGCCAGCAGCGTCGGTAGCTATACCGCGCGGCCTTACGAGCAGTACTTC	CASSVGSYTARPYEQYF
TRBJ1-1	-	TRBV19	-	TGTGCCAGTTGTACGGACGGCCGGAACACTGAAGCTTTCTTT	CASCTDGRNTEAFF